This T cell receptor (beta chain) was recovered during a study of shared clonotypes between healthy human individuals. Healthy adults negative for HIV, lacking recent acute infections or vaccinations, served as donors. General study results and limits: The study's rarefaction showed incomplete sorted-subset sequencing despite large depth. In this cohort, only blood was sampled, and tissue repertoires likely differ.

Germline trimming cut 6 bases from V and 1 base from J; bases unmatched to any gene: 2. From germline, CDR1 is MNHEY and CDR2 SVGAGI. The CDR3 spans 13 residues. The method was immunoSEQ multiplex PCR; TCRdb's version includes in-frame clones alone and lacks a portion of them. The profile shows 950,000 to 1,100,000 clones, roughly 74% of them singletons. The count of this clone is one. Its antigen is unidentified. A much larger clone lies one base from this, so it may be a read error. This CDR3 is also generated by other DNA sequences in the sample. The gene calls are TRBV6-5 and TRBJ1-1, with 7 bases lining up with TRBD1. Material for sequencing was memory CD4+ T cells from PBMCs. Described subset: CD45RA-negative fraction. The receptor's source is a man younger than 35 in good health. Some clones in this sample may be carry-over from other donors' samples. The CDR3 nucleotides read TGTGCCAGCAGCCGGACAGGGAACACTGAAGCTTTCTTT. As protein: CASSRTGNTEAFF.